The 4 T cell receptor beta chains in this list originate from one sample, sequenced in a study of identical twins. TCRdb re-analysed the 5' RACE reads in MiXCR, keeping a single row per CDR3 protein. This table has hundreds of thousands of distinct CDR3 sequences, about 7.6% appearing once. These same records also appear under a second study, on yellow fever vaccine responses in identical twins.

Input material: PBMCs. Source of these receptors: a woman in her late teens or twenties in good health.

This chain links TRBV7-2 with TRBJ2-3, with D unresolved. CDR3 length equals 17 residues. Trimming took off 4 bases at V and 6 bases at J, with 23 bases between the two ends. The germline CDR1 and CDR2 sequences are SGHTA and FQGNSA. The CDR3 bases are TGTGCCAGCAGCTCGACAAGGCGGATACAGACTGCTGATACGCAGTATTTT. It codes for CASSSTRRIQTADTQYF.

V is TRBV19 and J is TRBJ2-3; TRBD2 matches 13 bases. The V segment lost 3 bases and the J segment 2 bases; nucleotides outside the gene matches: 2. Germline assignment: CDR1 LNHDA and CDR2 SQIVND (reference sequence). This CDR3 comprises 16 residues. The CDR3 coding sequence is TGTGCCAGTAGTATGGGACTAGCGGGAATCACAGATACGCAGTATTTT. It codes for CASSMGLAGITDTQYF.

This clonotype was counted a few times. The gene calls are TRBV7-2 and TRBJ1-5; 7 positions match TRBD1. Germline trimming cut 4 bases from V and 6 bases from J; bases unmatched to any gene: 6. Germline CDR1 SGHTA, CDR2 FQGNSA. This CDR3 spans 14 amino acids. Here the CDR3 reads CASSSGQHIQPQHF. In DNA, the CDR3 is TGTGCCAGCAGCTCGGGACAGCATATTCAGCCCCAGCATTTT.

CDR3 sequence (DNA): TGTGCCAGCAGTTACGAGACTAGCGGCACAGATACGCAGTATTTT. The encoded protein is CASSYETSGTDTQYF. The genes are TRBV6-2 or TRBV6-3 and TRBJ2-3, with 8 nucleotides matching TRBD2. The CDR3 is 15 residues long. V trimming: 2 bases; J trimming: 1 base; junction bases outside the gene matches: 2. Looked up from germline, CDR1 is MNHEY and CDR2 is SVGEGT.